What follows describes a single T cell receptor beta chain. FACS enriched CD8+ TEMRA cells, while bulk CD8+ and CD4+ were negatively isolated. The RNA input was roughly 0.45 to 1 ug, and it was reverse transcribed with random hexamers. TCRdb passed the immunoSEQ multiplex PCR reads through MiXCR, listing each CDR3 protein once. The sample records around 200,000 distinct CDR3 sequences, roughly 94% being singletons. This entry is derived from a study of CD8 T cells in Susac syndrome. This CDR3 spans 17 amino acids. The trim removed 2 bases at V and 2 bases at J, leaving 13 bases unmatched. CDR1 and CDR2 (germline): GTSNPN, SVGIG (reference sequence).

This TCR came from a human donor in good health. This chain connects TRBV30 to TRBJ2-3, with TRBD2 identical over 7 bases. Sequenced input: CD4+ T cells from PBMCs. The CDR3 protein is CAWSSPSGGLFTDTQYF. DNA for the CDR3: TGTGCCTGGAGTTCCCCTAGCGGAGGGCTCTTCACAGATACGCAGTATTTT.